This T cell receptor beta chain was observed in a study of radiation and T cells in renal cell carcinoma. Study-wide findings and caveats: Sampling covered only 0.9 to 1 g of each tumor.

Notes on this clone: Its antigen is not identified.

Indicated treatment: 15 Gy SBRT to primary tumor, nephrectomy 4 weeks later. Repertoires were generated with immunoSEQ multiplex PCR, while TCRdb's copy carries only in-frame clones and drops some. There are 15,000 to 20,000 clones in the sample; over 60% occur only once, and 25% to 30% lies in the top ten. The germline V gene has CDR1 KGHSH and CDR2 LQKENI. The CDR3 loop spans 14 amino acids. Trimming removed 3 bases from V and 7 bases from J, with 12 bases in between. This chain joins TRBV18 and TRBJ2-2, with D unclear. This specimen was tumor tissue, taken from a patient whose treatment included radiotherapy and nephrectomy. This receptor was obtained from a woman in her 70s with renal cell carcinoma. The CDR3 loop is CASSPPSQVGELFF. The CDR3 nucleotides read TGTGCCAGCTCACCCCCTTCTCAAGTCGGGGAGCTGTTTTTT.